These 2 T cell receptor beta chains were all obtained from the same sample, sequenced in a study of post-analysis software for immune sequencing data. Prepared TCR beta cDNA libraries contained unique molecular identifiers. TCRdb re-called the PCR reads through MiXCR, storing one row per CDR3 protein. The sample includes 150,000 or so distinct CDR3 sequences, 30% to 45% of them seen just once. The starting material was blood, obtained after autologous hematopoietic stem cell transplantation. The receptors stem from a girl between 10 and 17 years old with multiple sclerosis.

There are a few counts of this clonotype. The chain links TRBV11-2 to TRBJ2-3; tentatively, D is TRBD2 (5 bases). The CDR3 runs to 16 residues. The germline V gene encodes CDR1 SGHAT and CDR2 FQNNGV. Deletions cut 3 bases from V and 2 bases from J, with 15 bases between. The CDR3 here is CASSFTRVANTDTQYF. CDR3 nucleotides: TGTGCCAGCAGCTTCACTCGGGTAGCGAACACAGATACGCAGTATTTT.

This chain uses TRBV5-1 with TRBJ2-7, with D perhaps TRBD1 or TRBD2 (5 bases each). The CDR3 consists of 15 residues. V lost 2 bases to trimming and J lost 0 bases, with 12 bases between them. The germline V gene has CDR1 SGHRS and CDR2 YFSETQ. This chain's CDR3 is CASSFEGRVSYEQYF. The CDR3 DNA reads TGCGCCAGCAGCTTCGAGGGACGGGTCTCCTACGAGCAGTACTTC.